This TCR beta chain was sequenced during a study of early stage breast cancer tumors. CDR3 length equals 15 residues. Deletions cut 2 bases from V and 5 bases from J, with 16 bases between. Germline CDR1 SNHLY, CDR2 FYNNEI. Repertoires were generated with immunoSEQ multiplex PCR, while TCRdb's copy carries only in-frame clones and drops some. The sample carries 40,000 to 60,000 clones, approximately 78% recorded once. This clone has only a few counts. The antigen is undetermined. General observations from the study: Tumors had approximately 2.7-fold higher T cell density and higher clonality than adjacent normal breast tissue.

This receptor was obtained from a person in their 40s with breast cancer. V is TRBV2 and J is TRBJ2-7, with D maybe TRBD2 (6 bases). Sequenced: blood. The CDR3 is CASSEFGRTGNEQYF. The CDR3, as DNA: TGTGCCAGCAGTGAATTCGGGAGAACGGGGAACGAGCAGTACTTC.